The T cell receptor (beta chain) described here comes from a study of OX40 agonist ivuxolimab in advanced cancers. Sequencing used immunoSEQ multiplex PCR; TCRdb keeps in-frame clones, though not all of them. The profile shows over 35,000 clones, around 89% of them singletons. The CDR3 is 14 residues long. V shed 8 bases and J shed 2 bases, with 16 bases lying between them. Germline CDR1 is SNHLY and CDR2 is FYNNEI. The count of this clone is one. This sequence was found in an adult with an advanced solid tumor such as melanoma, head and neck, liver or kidney cancer. The sequenced sample was CD4+ or CD8+ T cells sorted from blood, obtained in a trial of the OX40 agonist ivuxolimab. V is TRBV2 and J is TRBJ2-7; TRBD2 is a possible D gene (6 bases). CDR3 loop: CASASEGWAYEQYF. The CDR3 region has the DNA TGTGCCAGCGCCTCGGAGGGATGGGCCTACGAGCAGTACTTC.